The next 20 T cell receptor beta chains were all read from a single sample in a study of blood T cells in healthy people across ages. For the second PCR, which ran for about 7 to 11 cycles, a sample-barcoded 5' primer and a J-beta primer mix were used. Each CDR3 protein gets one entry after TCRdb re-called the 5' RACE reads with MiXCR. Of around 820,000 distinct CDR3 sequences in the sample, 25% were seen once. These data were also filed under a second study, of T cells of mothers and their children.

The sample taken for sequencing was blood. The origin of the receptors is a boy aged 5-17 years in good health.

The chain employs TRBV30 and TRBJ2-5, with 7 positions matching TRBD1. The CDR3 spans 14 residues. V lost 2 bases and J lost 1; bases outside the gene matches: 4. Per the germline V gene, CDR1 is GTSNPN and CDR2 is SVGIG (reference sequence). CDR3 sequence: CAWSRDRAQETQYF. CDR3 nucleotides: TGTGCCTGGAGTCGGGACAGAGCCCAAGAGACCCAGTACTTC. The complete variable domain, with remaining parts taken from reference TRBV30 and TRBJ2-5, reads SQTIHQWPATLVQPVGSPLSLECTVEGTSNPNLYWYRQAAGRGLQLLFYSVGIGQISSEVPQNLSASRPQDRQFILSSKKLLLSDSGFYLCAWSRDRAQETQYFGPGTRLLVL.

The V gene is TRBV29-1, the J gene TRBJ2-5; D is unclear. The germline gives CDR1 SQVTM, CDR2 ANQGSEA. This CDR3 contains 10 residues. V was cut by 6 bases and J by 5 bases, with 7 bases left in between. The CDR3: CSVWMETQYF. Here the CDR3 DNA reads TGCAGCGTCTGGATGGAGACCCAGTACTTC.

CDR3 sequence: CASSDLERQTINEKLFF. CDR3 nucleotides: TGTGCCAGCAGTGATCTGGAGAGGCAGACGATTAATGAAAAACTGTTTTTT. V gene TRBV2 combines with J gene TRBJ1-4; D is ambiguous. Germline CDR1 and CDR2: SNHLY and FYNNEI. V was clipped by 3 bases and J by 4 bases, with 18 bases between them. This CDR3 contains 17 residues.

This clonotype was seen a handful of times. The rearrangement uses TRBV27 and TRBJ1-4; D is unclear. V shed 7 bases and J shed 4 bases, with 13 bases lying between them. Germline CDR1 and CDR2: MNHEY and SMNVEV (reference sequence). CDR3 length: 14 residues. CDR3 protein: CASTRTGINEKLFF. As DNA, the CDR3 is TGTGCCAGCACCCGGACGGGCATTAATGAAAAACTGTTTTTT.

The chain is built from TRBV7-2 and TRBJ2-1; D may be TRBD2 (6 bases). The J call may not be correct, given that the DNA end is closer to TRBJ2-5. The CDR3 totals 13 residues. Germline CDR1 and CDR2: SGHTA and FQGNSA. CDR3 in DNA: TGTGCCAGCAGCTTATTGGGGCGGGGGACCCAGTACTTC. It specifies CASSLLGRGTQYF.

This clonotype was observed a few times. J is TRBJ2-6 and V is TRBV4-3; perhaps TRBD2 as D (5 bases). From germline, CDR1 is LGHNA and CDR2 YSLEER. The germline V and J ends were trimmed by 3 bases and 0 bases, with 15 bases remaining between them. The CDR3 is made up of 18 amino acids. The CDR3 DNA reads TGCGCCAGCAGCCAGAACGGAGGACGGCACTCTGGGGCCAACGTCCTGACTTTC. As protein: CASSQNGGRHSGANVLTF.

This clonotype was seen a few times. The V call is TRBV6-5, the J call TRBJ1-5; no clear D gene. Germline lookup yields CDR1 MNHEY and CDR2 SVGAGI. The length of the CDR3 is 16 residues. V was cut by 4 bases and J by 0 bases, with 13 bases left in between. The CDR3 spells CASSFPSSYSNQPQHF. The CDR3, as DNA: TGTGCCAGCAGTTTCCCTTCAAGCTATAGCAATCAGCCCCAGCATTTT.

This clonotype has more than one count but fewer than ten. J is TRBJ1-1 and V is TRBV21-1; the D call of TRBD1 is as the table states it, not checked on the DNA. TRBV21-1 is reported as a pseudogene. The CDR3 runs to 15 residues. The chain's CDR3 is CASSIKDRSNTEAFF. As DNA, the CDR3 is TGTGCCAGCAGCATCAAAGACAGGTCGAACACTGAAGCTTTCTTT.

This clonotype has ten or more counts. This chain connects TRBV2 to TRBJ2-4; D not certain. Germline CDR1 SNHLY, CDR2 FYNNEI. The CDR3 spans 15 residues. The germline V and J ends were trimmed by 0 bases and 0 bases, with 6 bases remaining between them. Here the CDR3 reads CASSEAGIAKNIQYF. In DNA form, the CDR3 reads TGTGCCAGCAGTGAAGCTGGAATAGCCAAAAACATTCAGTACTTC.

The CDR3 nucleotides are TGTGCCAGCAGCCAAGGGGGGGACGTAGAGACCCAGTACTTC. Translating gives CASSQGGDVETQYF. The chain combines TRBV12-3 or TRBV12-4 with TRBJ2-5; D perhaps matches TRBD2 (7 bases). This CDR3 contains 14 residues. V dropped 6 bases and J dropped 4 bases, with 15 bases sitting between them.

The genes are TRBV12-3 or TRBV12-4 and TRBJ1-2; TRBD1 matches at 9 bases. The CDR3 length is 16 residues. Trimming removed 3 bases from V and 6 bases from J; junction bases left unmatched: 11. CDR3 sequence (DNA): TGTGCCAGCAGTTTTTATACAAAACAGGGGGCGGATGGCTACACCTTC. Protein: CASSFYTKQGADGYTF.

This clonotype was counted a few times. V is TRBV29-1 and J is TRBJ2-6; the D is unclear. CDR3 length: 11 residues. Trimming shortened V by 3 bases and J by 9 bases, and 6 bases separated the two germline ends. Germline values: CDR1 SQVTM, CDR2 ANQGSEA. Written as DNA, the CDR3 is TGCAGCGTTGAGGAGTTCAACGTCCTGACTTTC. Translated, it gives CSVEEFNVLTF.

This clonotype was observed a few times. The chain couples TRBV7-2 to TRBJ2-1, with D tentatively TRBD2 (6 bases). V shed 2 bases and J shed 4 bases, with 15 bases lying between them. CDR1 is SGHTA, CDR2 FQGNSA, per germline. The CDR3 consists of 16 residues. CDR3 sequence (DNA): TGTGCCAGCAGCTTAAGAGGGCTAGCGAAATACAATGAGCAGTTCTTC. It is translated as CASSLRGLAKYNEQFF. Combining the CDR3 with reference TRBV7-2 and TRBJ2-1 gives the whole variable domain GAGVSQSPSNKVTEKGKDVELRCDPISGHTALYWYRQSLGQGLEFLIYFQGNSAPDKSGLPSDRFSAERTGGSVSTLTIQRTQQEDSAVYLCASSLRGLAKYNEQFFGPGTRLTVL.

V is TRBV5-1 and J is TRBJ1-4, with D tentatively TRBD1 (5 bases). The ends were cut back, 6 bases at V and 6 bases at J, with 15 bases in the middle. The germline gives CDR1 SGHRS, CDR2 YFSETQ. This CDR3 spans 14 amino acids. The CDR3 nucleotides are TGCGCCAGCAAAACGGGACTCTCTGATGAAAAACTGTTTTTT. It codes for CASKTGLSDEKLFF.

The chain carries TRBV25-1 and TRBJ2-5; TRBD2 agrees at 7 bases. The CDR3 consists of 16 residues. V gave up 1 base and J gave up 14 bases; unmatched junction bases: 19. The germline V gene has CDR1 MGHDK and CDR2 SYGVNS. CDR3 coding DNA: TGTGCCAGCAGTGAATGGGGGGGAATTACGCCGGGCGAGCAATACTTC. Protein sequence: CASSEWGGITPGEQYF.

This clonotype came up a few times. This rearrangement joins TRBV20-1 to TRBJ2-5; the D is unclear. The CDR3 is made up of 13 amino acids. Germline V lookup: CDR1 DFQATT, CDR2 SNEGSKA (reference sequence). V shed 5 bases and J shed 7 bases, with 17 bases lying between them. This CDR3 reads CSADRTERGTQYF. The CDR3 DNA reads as TGCAGTGCTGATCGGACCGAGCGTGGGACCCAGTACTTC.

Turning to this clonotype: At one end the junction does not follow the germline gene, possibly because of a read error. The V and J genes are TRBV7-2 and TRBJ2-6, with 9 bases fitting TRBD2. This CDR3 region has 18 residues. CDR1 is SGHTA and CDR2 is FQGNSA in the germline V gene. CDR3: CAGSRTSETGTGANVLTF. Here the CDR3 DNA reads TGTGCCGGCAGCCGGACTAGCGAGACCGGCACCGGGGCCAACGTCCTGACTTTC. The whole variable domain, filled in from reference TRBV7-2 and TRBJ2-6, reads GAGVSQSPSNKVTEKGKDVELRCDPISGHTALYWYRQSLGQGLEFLIYFQGNSAPDKSGLPSDRFSAERTGGSVSTLTIQRTQQEDSAVYLCAGSRTSETGTGANVLTFGAGSRLTVL.

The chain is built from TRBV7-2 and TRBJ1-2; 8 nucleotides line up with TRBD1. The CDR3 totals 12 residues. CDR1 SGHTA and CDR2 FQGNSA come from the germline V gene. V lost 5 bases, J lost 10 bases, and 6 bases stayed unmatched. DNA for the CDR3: TGTGCCAGCAGCATCAGGACAGGGCTCTACACCTTC. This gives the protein CASSIRTGLYTF.

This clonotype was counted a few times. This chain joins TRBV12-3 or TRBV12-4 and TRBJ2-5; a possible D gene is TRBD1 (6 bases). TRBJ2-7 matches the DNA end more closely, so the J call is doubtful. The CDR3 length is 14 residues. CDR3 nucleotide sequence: TGTGCCAGCAGTTTGAGCTCCGGGACACTCGAGCAGTACTTC. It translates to CASSLSSGTLEQYF.

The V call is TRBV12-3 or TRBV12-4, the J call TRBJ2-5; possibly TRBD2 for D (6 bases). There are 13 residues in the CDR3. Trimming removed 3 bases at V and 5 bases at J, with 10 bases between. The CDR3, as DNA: TGTGCCAGCAGTTTCCCGGGAGCGGAGACCCAGTACTTC. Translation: CASSFPGAETQYF.